Shown below are 6 T cell receptor beta chains from a single sample sequenced in a study of blood T cell repertoires in COVID-19. Clones were sequenced by immunoSEQ multiplex PCR, and TCRdb holds only the in-frame ones, with some missing. The sample contains hundreds of thousands of clones, around nine tenths of which appear only once. Sequencing was done on a sample of peripheral blood. These receptors were collected from a woman aged 18-35 years who had recovered from COVID-19.

This clone showed up just a few times. The chain couples TRBV5-8 to TRBJ1-5; D gene ambiguous. V was trimmed by 7 bases and J by 1 base, leaving 12 bases between them. The germline V gene has CDR1 SGHTS and CDR2 YDEGEE. This CDR3 comprises 14 residues. CDR3 in DNA: TGTGCCAGCGTGAGTATCCTGAGCAATCAGCCCCAGCATTTT. Translation: CASVSILSNQPQHF.

The chain links TRBV11-2 to TRBJ2-1, with TRBD2 matching 11 bases. Trimming cost V 2 bases and J 8 bases; bases outside gene matches: 8. CDR1 is SGHAT, CDR2 FQNNGV, per germline. This CDR3 spans 16 amino acids. The CDR3 sequence is CASSLTLAGGADEQFF. DNA of the CDR3: TGTGCCAGCAGCTTAACCCTAGCGGGAGGAGCGGATGAGCAGTTCTTC.

V and J are TRBV2 and TRBJ2-5; 10 positions agree with TRBD2. Germline lookup yields CDR1 SNHLY and CDR2 FYNNEI. The CDR3 runs 15 residues. V shed 1 base and J 5 bases; nucleotides not matched to a gene: 4. CDR3 nucleotides: TGTGCCAGCAGTGAAGAGCGGGAGGGCCGGGAGACCCAGTACTTC. Translation: CASSEEREGRETQYF.

The V call is TRBV7-8, the J call TRBJ1-1, with D possibly matching TRBD1 (5 bases). The germline V gene encodes CDR1 SGHVS and CDR2 FQNEAQ. This CDR3 has 15 residues. Trimming cost V 0 bases and J 5 bases, with 13 bases left between them. The CDR3 coding sequence is TGTGCCAGCAGCTTAGCGCTTGCGGGGGGGACTGAAGCTTTCTTT. Amino acid sequence: CASSLALAGGTEAFF.

The chain uses TRBV9 and TRBJ2-3, with 8 bases matching TRBD2. The CDR3 spans 17 residues. V lost 0 bases, J lost 5 bases, and 11 bases stayed unmatched. The germline gives CDR1 SGDLS, CDR2 YYNGEE. The DNA for the CDR3 is TGTGCCAGCAGCGTAGCTTCAGCGGGAGTTCAAAAAGATACGCAGTATTTT. Translation gives CASSVASAGVQKDTQYF.

The gene calls are TRBV6-5 and TRBJ2-7, with 8 nucleotides matching TRBD1. The CDR3 totals 15 residues. Germline trimming cut 6 bases from V and 5 bases from J; bases unmatched to any gene: 12. Germline assignment: CDR1 MNHEY and CDR2 SVGAGI. The chain's CDR3 is CASSLRTGLSHEQYV. The CDR3 nucleotides read TGTGCCAGCAGCCTGAGGACAGGGTTATCCCACGAGCAGTACGTC.